This is a list of T cell receptor beta chains from one sample in a study of blood T cell repertoires in COVID-19. The data were produced by immunoSEQ multiplex PCR, yet TCRdb's version contains in-frame clones alone and is incomplete. The table lists about 130,000 clones, around 79% of them singletons. The sample consisted of peripheral blood. Receptors originate from a woman aged 65 to 85 with COVID-19, enrolled during active disease. Both conserved end residues are trimmed from each CDR3. Fields, in order: V gene, CDR3 protein.

TRBV6-2/TRBV6-3 ASSYSRSQGIEQPQH
TRBV5-5 ASSKTGSPEQF
TRBV4-1 ASSQGQGGVYTEAF
TRBV3-1/TRBV3-2 ASSQRAGVGDTQY
TRBV9 ASSTDRGRYNEQF
TRBV5-1 ASSLVEAFTGELF
TRBV12-3/TRBV12-4 ASSSKPDYGYT
TRBV24-1 ATSERQGREAF
TRBV9 ATSTGTYRTDTQY
TRBV19 ASSTDSAQPQH
TRBV7-8 ASSLIGARTQY
TRBV7-2 ASSLGLAGSETQY
TRBV12-3/TRBV12-4 ASVGQGRGGYT
TRBV2 ASSRDTGELF
TRBV15 ATSRDITAGNTIY
TRBV18 ASSRQPTGNTIY
TRBV29-1 SVVGRGPGYGYT
TRBV7-3 ASSPGQGIGITDTQY
TRBV2 ASIQETQY
TRBV18 ASSPLAGKTDTQY
TRBV3-1/TRBV3-2 ASSQLRDSYYGYT
TRBV7-2 ASSEELNQPQH
TRBV10-3 AIMAAAGANVLT
TRBV12-3/TRBV12-4 ASSPPGGTEAF
TRBV11-2 ASSLRRRAF
TRBV5-5 ASSSEPVGYT